The following is a TCR beta chain sequence with its context. This entry comes from a study of blood T cell repertoires in COVID-19. For the study at large: Samples came from the United States, Italy and Spain, spanning acute and convalescent COVID-19. In each case, the material was cDNA or gDNA derived from T cells, B-cell-depleted T cells, or PBMCs.

The authors' processing: Estimation of nucleated cell counts was performed using reference gene primer amplification. Here immunoSEQ multiplex PCR was the method, and the copy in TCRdb shows in-frame clones only, minus some. V and J calls and clone size come straight from that table; D and trimming were deduced from the DNA. The top ten clones hold around 3.2% of a sample with 250,000 or so clones, 60% to 75% of them seen once. Germline V lookup: CDR1 LGHNT, CDR2 FRNRAP. With 4 bases clipped from V and 3 bases from J, the junction kept 11 bases outside the gene matches. The length of the CDR3 is 16 residues.

This TCR was recovered from an elderly woman with acute or convalescent COVID-19. V gene TRBV12-5 combines with J gene TRBJ1-2; 7 bases line up with TRBD1. Sequencing input: peripheral blood. The CDR3 sequence: CASGSPTQGDYYGYTF. As DNA, the CDR3 is TGTGCTAGTGGTTCCCCTACCCAGGGGGATTACTATGGCTACACCTTC.